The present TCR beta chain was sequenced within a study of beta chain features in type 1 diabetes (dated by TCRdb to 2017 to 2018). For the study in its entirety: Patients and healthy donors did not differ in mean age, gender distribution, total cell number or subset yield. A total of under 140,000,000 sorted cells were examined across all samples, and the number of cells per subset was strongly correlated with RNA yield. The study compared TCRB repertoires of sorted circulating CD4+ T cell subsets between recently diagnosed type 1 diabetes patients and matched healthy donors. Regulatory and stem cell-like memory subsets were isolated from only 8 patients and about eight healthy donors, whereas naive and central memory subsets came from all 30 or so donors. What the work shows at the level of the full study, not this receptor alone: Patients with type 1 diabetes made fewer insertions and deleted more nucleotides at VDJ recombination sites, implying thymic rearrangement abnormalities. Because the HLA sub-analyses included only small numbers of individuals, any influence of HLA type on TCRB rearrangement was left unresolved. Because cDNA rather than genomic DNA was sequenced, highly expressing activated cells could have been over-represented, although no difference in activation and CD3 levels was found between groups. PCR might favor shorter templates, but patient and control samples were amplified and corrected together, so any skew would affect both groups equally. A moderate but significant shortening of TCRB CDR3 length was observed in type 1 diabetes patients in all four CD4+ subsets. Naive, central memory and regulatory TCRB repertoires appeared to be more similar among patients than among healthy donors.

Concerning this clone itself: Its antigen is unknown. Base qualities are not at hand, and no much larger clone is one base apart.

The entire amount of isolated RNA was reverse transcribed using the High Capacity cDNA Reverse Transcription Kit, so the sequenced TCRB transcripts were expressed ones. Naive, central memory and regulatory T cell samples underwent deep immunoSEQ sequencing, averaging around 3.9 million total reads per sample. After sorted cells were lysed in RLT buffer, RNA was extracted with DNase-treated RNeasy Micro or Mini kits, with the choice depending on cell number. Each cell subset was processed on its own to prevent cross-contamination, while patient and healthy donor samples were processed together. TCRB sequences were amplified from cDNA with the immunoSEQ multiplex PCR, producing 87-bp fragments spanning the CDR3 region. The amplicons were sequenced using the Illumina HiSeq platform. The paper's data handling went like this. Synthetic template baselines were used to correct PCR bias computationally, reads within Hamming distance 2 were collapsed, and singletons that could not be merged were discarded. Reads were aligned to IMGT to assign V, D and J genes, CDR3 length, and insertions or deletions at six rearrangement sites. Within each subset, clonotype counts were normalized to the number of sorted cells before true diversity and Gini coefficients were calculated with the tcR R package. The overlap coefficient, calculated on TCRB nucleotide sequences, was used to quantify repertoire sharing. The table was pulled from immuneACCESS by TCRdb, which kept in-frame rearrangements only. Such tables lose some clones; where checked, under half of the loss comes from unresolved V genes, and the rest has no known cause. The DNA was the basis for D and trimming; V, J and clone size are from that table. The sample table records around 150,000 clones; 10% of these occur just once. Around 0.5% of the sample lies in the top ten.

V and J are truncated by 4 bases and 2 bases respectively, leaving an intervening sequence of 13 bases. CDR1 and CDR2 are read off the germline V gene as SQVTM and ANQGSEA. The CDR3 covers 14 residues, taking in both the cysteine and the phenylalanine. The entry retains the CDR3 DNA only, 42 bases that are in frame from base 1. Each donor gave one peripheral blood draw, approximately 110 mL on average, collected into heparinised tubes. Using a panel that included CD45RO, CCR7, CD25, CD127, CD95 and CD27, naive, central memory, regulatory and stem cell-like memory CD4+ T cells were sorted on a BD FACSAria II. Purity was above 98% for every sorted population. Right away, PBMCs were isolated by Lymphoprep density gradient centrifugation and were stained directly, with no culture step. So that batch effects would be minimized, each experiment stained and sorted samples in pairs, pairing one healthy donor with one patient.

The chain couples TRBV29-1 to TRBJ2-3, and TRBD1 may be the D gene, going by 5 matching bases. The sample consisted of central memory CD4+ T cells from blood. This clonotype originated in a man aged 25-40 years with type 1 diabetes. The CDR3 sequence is CSVVPGWDTDTQYF. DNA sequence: TGCAGCGTTGTCCCAGGGTGGGACACAGATACGCAGTATTTT.